The 18 T cell receptor beta chains below come from one sample, sequenced in a study of cytomegalovirus exposure and HLA in healthy donors. Repertoires were generated with immunoSEQ multiplex PCR, while TCRdb's copy carries only in-frame clones and drops some. The table shows over 150,000 clones, with around 88% occurring only once. Sequencing was carried out using PBMCs. The receptors come from a woman aged 18-35 years in good health and CMV-seronegative.

The rearrangement uses TRBV25-1 and TRBJ2-5; perhaps TRBD1 as D (6 bases). Deletions cut 2 bases from V and 0 bases from J, with 10 bases between. There are 15 residues in the CDR3. Germline V gene lookup returns CDR1 MGHDK and CDR2 SYGVNS. CDR3 coding DNA: TGTGCCAGCAGTGAAGGCCAGGGGAACCAAGAGACCCAGTACTTC. Translated, it gives CASSEGQGNQETQYF.

This chain connects TRBV29-1 to TRBJ2-7; 9 nucleotides line up with TRBD1. Per germline, CDR1 SQVTM and CDR2 ANQGSEA. The CDR3 covers 16 residues. V lost 7 bases and J lost 2; bases outside the gene matches: 15. The CDR3, as DNA: TGCAGCGCCGAGGGTCCAGGACAGGGGTTGGCCTACGAGCAGTACTTC. Residues: CSAEGPGQGLAYEQYF.

Concerning this clone: The junction does not match germline at one end; this may be a read error. V usage is TRBV18 and J usage is TRBJ1-1; 9 bases are shared with TRBD1. CDR3 length equals 14 residues. From germline, CDR1 is KGHSH and CDR2 LQKENI. The CDR3 sequence: CASSPGQGNSEAFF. CDR3 DNA: TGTGCCAGCTCGCCAGGACAGGGGAACTCTGAAGCTTTCTTT.

The chain is built from TRBV27 and TRBJ2-7; 7 bases are shared with TRBD2. CDR3 length equals 16 residues. The V and J ends lost 2 bases and 1 base, in that order; junction bases with no gene match: 8. The germline CDR1 and CDR2 sequences are MNHEY and SMNVEV (reference sequence). The CDR3 sequence: CASSLGGEEGSYEQYF. The CDR3 DNA sequence: TGTGCCAGCAGTTTAGGGGGGGAAGAGGGGTCCTACGAGCAGTACTTC.

The chain recombines TRBV19 with TRBJ1-2; 10 bases are shared with TRBD1. This CDR3 is built from 16 residues. V lost 5 bases and J lost 7; bases outside the gene matches: 13. Germline V gene lookup returns CDR1 LNHDA and CDR2 SQIVND (reference sequence). CDR3: CASSLPQDRGWSGYTF. In DNA form, the CDR3 reads TGTGCCAGTAGTCTCCCCCAGGACAGGGGGTGGTCTGGCTACACCTTC.

The V call is TRBV15, the J call TRBJ1-5; the D gene is possibly TRBD1 (5 bases). Germline V lookup: CDR1 LNHNV, CDR2 YYDKDF (reference sequence). This CDR3 has 15 amino acids. Trimming took 4 bases from V and 4 from J, leaving 14 bases between them. In nucleotides, the CDR3 is TGTGCCACCAGCATCCAAGTGGAGGGGAATCAGCCCCAGCATTTT. As protein: CATSIQVEGNQPQHF.

The V call is TRBV29-1, the J call TRBJ1-2, with D possibly TRBD1 on 5 matching bases. Trimming pared 3 bases from V and 0 bases from J, leaving 11 bases between. Germline assignment: CDR1 SQVTM and CDR2 ANQGSEA. The CDR3 sequence is 14 residues long. CDR3 residues: CSVDPGGANYGYTF. In nucleotides, the CDR3 is TGCAGCGTTGATCCCGGGGGGGCTAACTATGGCTACACCTTC.

This chain uses TRBV7-6 with TRBJ2-1, with 10 bases aligning to TRBD2. CDR1 SGHVS and CDR2 FNYEAQ come from the germline V gene. The trim removed 1 base at V and 1 base at J, leaving 7 bases unmatched. The CDR3 has 18 residues. CDR3 sequence: CASSLEAGGPGSYNEQFF. CDR3 DNA sequence: TGTGCCAGCAGCTTAGAAGCGGGAGGGCCAGGGTCCTACAATGAGCAGTTCTTC.

This clone occurred once. V usage is TRBV2 and J usage is TRBJ1-2, with 7 positions matching TRBD1. Germline CDR1 SNHLY, CDR2 FYNNEI. V dropped 5 bases and J dropped 4; count of bases not matched to a gene: 4. The CDR3 extends over 13 amino acids. CDR3 residues: CASSRQGGYGYTF. In DNA form, the CDR3 reads TGTGCCAGCAGTAGACAGGGTGGCTATGGCTACACCTTC.

J is TRBJ2-2 and V is TRBV4-3; D uncertain. This CDR3 is 14 amino acids long. Trimming left V 3 bases short and J 1 base short, with 6 bases between. Germline V gives CDR1 LGHNA, CDR2 YSLEER. In nucleotides, the CDR3 is TGCGCCAGCAGCCATATACAGAACACCGGGGAGCTGTTTTTT. Translated: CASSHIQNTGELFF.

The V call is TRBV5-4, the J call TRBJ2-2; 13 bases line up with TRBD2. V lost 4 bases, J lost 5 bases, and 2 bases stayed unmatched. Germline V lookup: CDR1 SGHNT, CDR2 YYREEE (reference sequence). CDR3 length: 15 residues. DNA of the CDR3: TGTGCCAGCAGCCCGACTAGCGGGGGGACCGGGGAGCTGTTTTTT. Translated: CASSPTSGGTGELFF. Full variable domain (outside the CDR3, taken from reference TRBV5-4 and TRBJ2-2): ETGVTQSPTHLIKTRGQQVTLRCSSQSGHNTVSWYQQALGQGPQFIFQYYREEENGRGNFPPRFSGLQFPNYSSELNVNALELDDSALYLCASSPTSGGTGELFFGEGSRLTVL.

The chain combines TRBV27 with TRBJ2-3; D may be TRBD2 (6 bases). The germline V gene has CDR1 MNHEY and CDR2 SMNVEV (reference sequence). The CDR3 is made up of 14 amino acids. Trimming pared 7 bases from V and 3 bases from J, leaving 14 bases between. The CDR3 DNA reads as TGTGCCAGCACCCTTTCCGGGGGAACAGATACGCAGTATTTT. Its protein is CASTLSGGTDTQYF.

The chain recombines TRBV5-1 with TRBJ1-2, with a possible D match to TRBD1 (5 bases). The CDR3 is 15 amino acids. Germline V gene sequence: CDR1 SGHRS, CDR2 YFSETQ. The V end lost 2 bases, the J end lost 8 bases, and 19 bases lay between the germline ends. The CDR3 reads CASSFDLQGPRGYTF. CDR3 nucleotides: TGCGCCAGCAGCTTCGACCTCCAGGGTCCTCGGGGCTACACCTTC.

The CDR3 here is CASGLFPAGTGPRTDTQYF. Written as DNA, the CDR3 is TGTGCTAGTGGTTTGTTCCCCGCCGGGACAGGACCCCGCACAGATACGCAGTATTTT. The genes are TRBV12-5 and TRBJ2-3; TRBD1 aligns across 8 bases. This CDR3 is 19 amino acids long. Looked up from germline, CDR1 is LGHNT and CDR2 is FRNRAP. V was clipped by 2 bases and J by 1 base; unmatched bases: 14. Variable domain in full (rest from reference TRBV12-5 and TRBJ2-3): DARVTQTPRHKVTEMGQEVTMRCQPILGHNTVFWYRQTMMQGLELLAYFRNRAPLDDSGMPKDRFSAEMPDATLATLKIQPSEPRDSAVYFCASGLFPAGTGPRTDTQYFGPGTRLTVL.

This rearrangement joins TRBV7-2 to TRBJ1-3; 7 bases align to TRBD1. Trimming removed 5 bases from V and 2 bases from J; junction bases left unmatched: 9. The CDR3 is 16 amino acids. Germline V gene sequence: CDR1 SGHTA, CDR2 FQGNSA. This CDR3 reads CASSRGGANPGNTIYF. CDR3 in DNA: TGTGCCAGCAGCCGAGGGGGCGCAAACCCTGGAAACACCATATATTTT.

The rearrangement links TRBV9 to TRBJ1-1, with D possibly TRBD1 on 5 matching bases. CDR3 length: 15 residues. V gave up 1 base and J gave up 0 bases, with 10 bases separating them. The germline gives CDR1 SGDLS, CDR2 YYNGEE. CDR3 amino acids: CASSVSTELNTEAFF. The CDR3 nucleotides are TGTGCCAGCAGCGTATCGACAGAGTTGAACACTGAAGCTTTCTTT.

The chain carries TRBV30 and TRBJ1-3; D remains ambiguous. Germline V CDR1 and CDR2: GTSNPN, SVGIG (reference sequence). V lost 0 bases to trimming and J lost 2 bases, with 11 bases between them. CDR3 length equals 15 residues. CDR3 residues: CAWSVRVRAGNTIYF. The CDR3 DNA reads TGTGCCTGGAGTGTACGTGTGAGGGCTGGAAACACCATATATTTT.

V and J are TRBV5-4 and TRBJ2-7; TRBD2 agrees at 9 bases. V dropped 0 bases and J dropped 3; count of bases not matched to a gene: 1. CDR1 SGHNT and CDR2 YYREEE come from the germline V gene (reference sequence). CDR3 size: 14 residues. This chain's CDR3 is CASSLELAGYEQYF. The CDR3 coding sequence is TGTGCCAGCAGCTTGGAACTAGCGGGCTACGAGCAGTACTTC.